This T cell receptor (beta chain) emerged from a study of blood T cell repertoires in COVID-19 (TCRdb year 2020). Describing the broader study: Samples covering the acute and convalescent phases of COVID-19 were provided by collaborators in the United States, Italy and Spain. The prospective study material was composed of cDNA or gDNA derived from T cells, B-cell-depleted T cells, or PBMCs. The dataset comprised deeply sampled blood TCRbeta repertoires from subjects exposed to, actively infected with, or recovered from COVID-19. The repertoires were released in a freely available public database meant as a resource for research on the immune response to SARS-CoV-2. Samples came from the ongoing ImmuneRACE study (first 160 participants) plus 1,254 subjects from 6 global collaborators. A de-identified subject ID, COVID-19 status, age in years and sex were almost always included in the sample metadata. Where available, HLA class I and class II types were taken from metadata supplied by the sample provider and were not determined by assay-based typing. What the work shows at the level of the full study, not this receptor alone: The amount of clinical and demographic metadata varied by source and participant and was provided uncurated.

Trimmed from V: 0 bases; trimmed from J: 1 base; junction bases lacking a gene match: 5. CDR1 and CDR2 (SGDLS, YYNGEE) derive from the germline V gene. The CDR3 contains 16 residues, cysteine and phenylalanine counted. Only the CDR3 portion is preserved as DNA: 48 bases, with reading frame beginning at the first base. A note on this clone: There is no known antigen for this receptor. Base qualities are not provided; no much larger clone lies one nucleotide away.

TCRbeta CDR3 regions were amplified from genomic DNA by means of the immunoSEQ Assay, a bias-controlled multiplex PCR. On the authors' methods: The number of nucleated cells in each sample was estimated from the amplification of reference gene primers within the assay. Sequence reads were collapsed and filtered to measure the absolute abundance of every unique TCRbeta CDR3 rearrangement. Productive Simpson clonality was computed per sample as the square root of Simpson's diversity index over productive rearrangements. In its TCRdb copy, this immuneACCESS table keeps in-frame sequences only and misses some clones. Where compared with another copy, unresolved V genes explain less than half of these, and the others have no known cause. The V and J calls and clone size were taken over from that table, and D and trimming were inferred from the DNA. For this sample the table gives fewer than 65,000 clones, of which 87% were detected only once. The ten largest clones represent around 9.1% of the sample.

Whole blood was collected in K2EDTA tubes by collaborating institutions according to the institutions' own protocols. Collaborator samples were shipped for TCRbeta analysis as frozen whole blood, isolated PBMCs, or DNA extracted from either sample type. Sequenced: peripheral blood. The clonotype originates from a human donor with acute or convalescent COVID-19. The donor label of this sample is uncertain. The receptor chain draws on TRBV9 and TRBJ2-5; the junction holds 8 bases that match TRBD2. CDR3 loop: CASSVGSGGIQETQYF. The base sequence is TGTGCCAGCAGCGTAGGGAGCGGGGGTATCCAAGAGACCCAGTACTTC.